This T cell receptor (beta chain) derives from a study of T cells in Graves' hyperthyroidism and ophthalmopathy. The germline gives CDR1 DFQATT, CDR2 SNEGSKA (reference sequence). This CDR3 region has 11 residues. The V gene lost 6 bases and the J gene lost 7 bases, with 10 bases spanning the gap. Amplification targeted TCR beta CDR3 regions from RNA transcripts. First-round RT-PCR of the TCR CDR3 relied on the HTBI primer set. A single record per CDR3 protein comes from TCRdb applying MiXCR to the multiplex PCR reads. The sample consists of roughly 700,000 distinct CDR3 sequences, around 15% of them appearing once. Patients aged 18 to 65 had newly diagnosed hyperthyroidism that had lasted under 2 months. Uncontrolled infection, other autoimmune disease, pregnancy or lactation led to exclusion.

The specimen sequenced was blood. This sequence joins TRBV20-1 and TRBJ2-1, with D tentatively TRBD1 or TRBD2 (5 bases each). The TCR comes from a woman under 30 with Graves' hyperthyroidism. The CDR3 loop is CSAARGNEQFF. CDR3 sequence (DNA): TGCAGTGCCGCGAGGGGAAATGAGCAGTTCTTC.